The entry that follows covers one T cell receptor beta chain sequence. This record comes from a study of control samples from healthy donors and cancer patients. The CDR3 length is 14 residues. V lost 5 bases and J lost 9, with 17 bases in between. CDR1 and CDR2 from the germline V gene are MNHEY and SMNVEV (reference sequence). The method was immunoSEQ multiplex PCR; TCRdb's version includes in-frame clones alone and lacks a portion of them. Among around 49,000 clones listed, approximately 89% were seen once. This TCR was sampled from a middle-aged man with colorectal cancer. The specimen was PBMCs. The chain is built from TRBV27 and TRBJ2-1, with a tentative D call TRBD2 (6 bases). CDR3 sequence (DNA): TGTGCCAGCAGTCCAAGACCCCTAGCGCTTGAGCAGTTCTTC. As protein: CASSPRPLALEQFF.